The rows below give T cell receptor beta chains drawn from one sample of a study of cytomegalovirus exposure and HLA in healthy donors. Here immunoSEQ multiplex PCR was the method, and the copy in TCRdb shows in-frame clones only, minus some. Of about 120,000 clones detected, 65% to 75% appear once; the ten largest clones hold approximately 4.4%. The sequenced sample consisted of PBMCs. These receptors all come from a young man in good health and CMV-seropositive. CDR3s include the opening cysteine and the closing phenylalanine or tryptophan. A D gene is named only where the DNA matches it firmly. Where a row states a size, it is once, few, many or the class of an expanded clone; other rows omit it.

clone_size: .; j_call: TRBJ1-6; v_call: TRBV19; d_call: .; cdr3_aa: CASKGVDNSPLHF; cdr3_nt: TGTGCCAGTAAGGGGGTAGATAATTCACCCCTCCACTTT
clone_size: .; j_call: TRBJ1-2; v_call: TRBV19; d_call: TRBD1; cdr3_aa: CASSEGARGTNYGYTF; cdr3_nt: TGTGCCAGTAGTGAGGGTGCCAGGGGGACGAACTATGGCTACACCTTC
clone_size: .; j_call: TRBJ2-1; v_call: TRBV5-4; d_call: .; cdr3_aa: CASSLVQGEQFF; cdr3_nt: TGTGCCAGCAGCTTGGTCCAGGGGGAGCAGTTCTTC
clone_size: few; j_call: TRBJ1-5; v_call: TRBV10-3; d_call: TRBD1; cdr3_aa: CAISEGDRLNQPQHF; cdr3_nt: TGTGCCATCAGTGAGGGGGACAGACTGAATCAGCCCCAGCATTTT
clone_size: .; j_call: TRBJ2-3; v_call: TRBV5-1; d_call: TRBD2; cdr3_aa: CASSLVALVGGYGTDTQYF; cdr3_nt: TGCGCCAGCAGCTTGGTTGCCCTGGTGGGGGGGTATGGCACAGATACGCAGTATTTT
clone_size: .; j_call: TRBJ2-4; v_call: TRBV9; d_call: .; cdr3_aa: CASSVAGSVGKNIQYF; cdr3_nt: TGTGCCAGCAGCGTTGCGGGGTCTGTTGGCAAAAACATTCAGTACTTC
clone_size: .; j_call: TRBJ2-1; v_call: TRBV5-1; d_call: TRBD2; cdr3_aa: CASSLRGSGGRGEQFF; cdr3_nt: TGCGCCAGCAGCCTTCGGGGAAGCGGGGGACGAGGTGAGCAGTTCTTC
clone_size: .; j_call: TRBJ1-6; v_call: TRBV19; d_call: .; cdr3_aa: CASRDRFNSPLHF; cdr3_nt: TGTGCCAGTAGGGACAGATTTAATTCACCCCTCCACTTT
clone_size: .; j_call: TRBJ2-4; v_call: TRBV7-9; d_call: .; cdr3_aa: CASSTGQGSAKNIQYF; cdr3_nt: TGTGCCAGCAGCACAGGTCAGGGTTCTGCCAAAAACATTCAGTACTTC
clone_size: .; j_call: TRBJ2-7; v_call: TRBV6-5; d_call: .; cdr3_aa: CASSPWGPSYEQYF; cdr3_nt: TGTGCCAGCAGCCCTTGGGGGCCCTCCTACGAGCAGTACTTC
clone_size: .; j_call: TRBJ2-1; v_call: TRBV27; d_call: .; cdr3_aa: CASSLARGNNEQFF; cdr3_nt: TGTGCCAGCAGTCTAGCGAGGGGCAACAATGAGCAGTTCTTC
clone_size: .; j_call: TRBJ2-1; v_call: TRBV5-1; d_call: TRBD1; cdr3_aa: CASSLVTGGYNEQFF; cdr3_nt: TGCGCCAGCAGCTTGGTGACAGGGGGCTACAATGAGCAGTTCTTC
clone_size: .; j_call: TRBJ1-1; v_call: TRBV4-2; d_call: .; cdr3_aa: CASSPIGPFDEPGGTEAFF; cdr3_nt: TGTGCCAGCAGCCCCATAGGCCCATTTGACGAACCTGGGGGGACTGAAGCTTTCTTT
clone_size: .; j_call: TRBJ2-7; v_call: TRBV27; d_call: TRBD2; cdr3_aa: CASSSPGLAGGLYEQYF; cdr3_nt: TGTGCCAGCAGCTCACCGGGACTAGCGGGGGGGCTATACGAGCAGTACTTC
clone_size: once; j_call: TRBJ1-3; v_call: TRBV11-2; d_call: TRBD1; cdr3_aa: CASSLVLLQGYTGNTIYF; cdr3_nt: TGTGCCAGCAGCTTAGTCCTCCTACAGGGGTATACTGGAAACACCATATATTTT
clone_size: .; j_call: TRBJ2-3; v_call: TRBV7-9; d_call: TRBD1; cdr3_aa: CASSLDRGDTQYF; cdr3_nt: TGTGCCAGCAGCCTAGACAGGGGGGATACGCAGTATTTT
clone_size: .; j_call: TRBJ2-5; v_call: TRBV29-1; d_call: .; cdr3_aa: CSVGPQPETQYF; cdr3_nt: TGCAGCGTTGGACCACAGCCGGAGACCCAGTACTTC
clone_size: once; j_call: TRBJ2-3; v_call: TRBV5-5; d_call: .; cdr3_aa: CASSLAPGTQYF; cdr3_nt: TGTGCCAGCAGCTTGGCTCCGGGTACGCAGTATTTT
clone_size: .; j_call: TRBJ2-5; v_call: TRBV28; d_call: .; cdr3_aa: CASSFEATQYF; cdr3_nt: TGTGCCAGCAGTTTCGAGGCGACCCAGTACTTC
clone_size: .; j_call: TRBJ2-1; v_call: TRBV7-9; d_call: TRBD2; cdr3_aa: CASSLWGLAGGAPNEQFF; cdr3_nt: TGTGCCAGCAGCTTATGGGGACTAGCGGGGGGGGCTCCCAATGAGCAGTTCTTC
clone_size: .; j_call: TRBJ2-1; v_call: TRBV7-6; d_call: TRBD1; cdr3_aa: CASSAPPGQGRVNEQFF; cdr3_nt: TGTGCCAGCAGCGCTCCCCCGGGACAGGGGAGGGTCAATGAGCAGTTCTTC
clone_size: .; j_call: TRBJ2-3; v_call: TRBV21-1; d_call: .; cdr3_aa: CASSKGQGYTDTQYF; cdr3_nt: TGTGCCAGCAGCAAAGGACAGGGATACACAGATACGCAGTATTTT
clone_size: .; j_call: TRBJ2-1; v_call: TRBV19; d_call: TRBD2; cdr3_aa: CASSETSGGPVEQFF; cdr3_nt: TGTGCCAGTAGTGAGACTAGCGGGGGCCCGGTTGAGCAGTTCTTC
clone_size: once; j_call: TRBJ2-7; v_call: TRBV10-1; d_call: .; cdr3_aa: CASSSDRFSYEQYF; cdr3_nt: TGCGCCAGCTCATCCGACAGGTTCTCCTACGAGCAGTACTTC
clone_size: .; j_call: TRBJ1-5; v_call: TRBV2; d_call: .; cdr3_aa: CASSERDRNQPQHF; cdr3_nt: TGTGCCAGCAGTGAACGAGATCGCAATCAGCCCCAGCATTTT
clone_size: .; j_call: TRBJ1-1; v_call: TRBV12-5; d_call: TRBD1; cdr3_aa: CASGLAQGYETEAFF; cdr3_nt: TGTGCTAGTGGTTTGGCACAGGGGTATGAGACTGAAGCTTTCTTT
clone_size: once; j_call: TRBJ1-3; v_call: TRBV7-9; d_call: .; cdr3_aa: CASSSTGSSGNTIYF; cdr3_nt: TGTGCCAGCAGCTCTACAGGATCCTCTGGAAACACCATATATTTT
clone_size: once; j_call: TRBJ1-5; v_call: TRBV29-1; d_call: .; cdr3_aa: CSVLQDRNQPQHF; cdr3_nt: TGCAGCGTTCTTCAAGACAGAAATCAGCCCCAGCATTTT
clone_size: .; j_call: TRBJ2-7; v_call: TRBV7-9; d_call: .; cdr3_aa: CSSSPDSYEQYF; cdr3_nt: TGTTCCAGCAGCCCGGACAGCTACGAGCAGTACTTC
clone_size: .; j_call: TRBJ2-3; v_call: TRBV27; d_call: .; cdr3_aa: CASSLDSITQYF; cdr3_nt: TGTGCCAGCAGTCTCGACTCTATTACGCAGTATTTT
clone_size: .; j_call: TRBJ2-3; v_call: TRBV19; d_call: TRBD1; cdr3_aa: CATQDRSPDTQYF; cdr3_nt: TGTGCCACCCAGGACAGGAGCCCCGATACGCAGTATTTT
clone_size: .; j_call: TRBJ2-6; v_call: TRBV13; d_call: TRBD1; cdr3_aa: CASSGRTGPSSGANVLTF; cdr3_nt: TGTGCCAGCAGCGGAAGGACAGGGCCCAGCTCTGGGGCCAACGTCCTGACTTTC
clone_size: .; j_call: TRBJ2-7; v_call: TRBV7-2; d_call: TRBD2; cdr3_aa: CASSLGGAGGSSYEQYF; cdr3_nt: TGTGCCAGCAGCTTAGGGGGGGCGGGGGGAAGCTCCTACGAGCAGTACTTC
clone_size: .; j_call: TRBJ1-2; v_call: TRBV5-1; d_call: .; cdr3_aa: CASSLGVLNYGYTF; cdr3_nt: TGCGCCAGCAGCTTGGGTGTCCTAAACTATGGCTACACCTTC
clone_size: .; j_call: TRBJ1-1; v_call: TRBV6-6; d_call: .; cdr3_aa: CASIPLAPQYTEAFF; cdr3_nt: TGTGCCAGCATCCCCCTCGCACCCCAGTACACTGAAGCTTTCTTT
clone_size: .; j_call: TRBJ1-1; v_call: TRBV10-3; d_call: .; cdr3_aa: CAISADYGDTEAFF; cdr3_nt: TGTGCCATCAGTGCGGACTATGGGGACACTGAAGCTTTCTTT
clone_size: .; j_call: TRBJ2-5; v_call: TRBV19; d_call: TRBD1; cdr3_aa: CASSRDRGRETQYF; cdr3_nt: TGTGCCAGTAGTAGAGACAGGGGGAGAGAGACCCAGTACTTC
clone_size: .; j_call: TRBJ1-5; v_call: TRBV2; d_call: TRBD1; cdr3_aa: CASRDGTGGTQPQHF; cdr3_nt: TGTGCCAGCAGGGACGGGACAGGGGGCACTCAGCCCCAGCATTTT
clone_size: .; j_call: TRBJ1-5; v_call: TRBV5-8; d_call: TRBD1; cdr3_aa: CASSTGGGQPQHF; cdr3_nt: TGTGCCAGCAGCACAGGGGGAGGTCAGCCCCAGCATTTT
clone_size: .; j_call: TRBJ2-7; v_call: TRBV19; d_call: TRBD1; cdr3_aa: CASSGYRGLPYEQYF; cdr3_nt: TGTGCCAGTAGTGGTTACAGGGGGCTCCCCTACGAGCAGTACTTC
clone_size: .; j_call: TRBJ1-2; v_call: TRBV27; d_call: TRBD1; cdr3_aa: CASTRTGGNYGYTF; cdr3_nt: TGTGCCAGCACGCGGACAGGGGGCAACTATGGCTACACCTTC
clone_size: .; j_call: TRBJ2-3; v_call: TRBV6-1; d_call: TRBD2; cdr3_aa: CASSGGRLADTDTQYF; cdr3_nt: TGTGCCAGCAGTGGTGGTCGACTAGCGGACACAGATACGCAGTATTTT
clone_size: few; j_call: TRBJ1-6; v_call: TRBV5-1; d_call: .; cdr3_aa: CASSLAGNSPLHF; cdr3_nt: TGCGCCAGCAGCTTGGCCGGTAATTCACCCCTCCACTTT
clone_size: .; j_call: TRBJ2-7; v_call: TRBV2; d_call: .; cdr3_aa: CARNAGPSSFGSYEQYF; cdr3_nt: TGTGCCAGGAACGCGGGACCGTCATCCTTTGGTTCCTACGAGCAGTACTTC
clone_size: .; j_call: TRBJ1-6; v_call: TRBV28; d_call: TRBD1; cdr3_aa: CASSTPGQSSPLHF; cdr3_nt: TGTGCCAGCAGTACACCGGGACAGAGTTCACCCCTCCACTTT
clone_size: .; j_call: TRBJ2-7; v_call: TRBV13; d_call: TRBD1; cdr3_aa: CASSLRLGTGGGDEQYF; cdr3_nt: TGTGCCAGCAGCTTACGATTAGGGACAGGGGGCGGCGACGAGCAGTACTTC
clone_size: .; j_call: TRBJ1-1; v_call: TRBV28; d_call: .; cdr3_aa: CASTPDPRAEAFF; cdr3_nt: TGTGCCAGCACCCCCGATCCGCGGGCTGAAGCTTTCTTT
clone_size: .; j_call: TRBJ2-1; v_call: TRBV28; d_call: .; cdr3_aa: CASSLDRPGYDEQFF; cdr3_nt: TGTGCCAGCAGTCTTGACAGGCCTGGTTACGATGAGCAGTTCTTC
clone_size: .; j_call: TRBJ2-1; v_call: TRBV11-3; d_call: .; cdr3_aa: CASSRQGSSYNEQFF; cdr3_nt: TGTGCCAGCAGCCGGCAAGGGAGCTCCTACAATGAGCAGTTCTTC
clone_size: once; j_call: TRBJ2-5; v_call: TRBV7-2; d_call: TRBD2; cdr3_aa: CASSARLAGAGEQYF; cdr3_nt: TGTGCCAGCAGCGCACGACTAGCGGGGGCCGGGGAGCAGTACTTC